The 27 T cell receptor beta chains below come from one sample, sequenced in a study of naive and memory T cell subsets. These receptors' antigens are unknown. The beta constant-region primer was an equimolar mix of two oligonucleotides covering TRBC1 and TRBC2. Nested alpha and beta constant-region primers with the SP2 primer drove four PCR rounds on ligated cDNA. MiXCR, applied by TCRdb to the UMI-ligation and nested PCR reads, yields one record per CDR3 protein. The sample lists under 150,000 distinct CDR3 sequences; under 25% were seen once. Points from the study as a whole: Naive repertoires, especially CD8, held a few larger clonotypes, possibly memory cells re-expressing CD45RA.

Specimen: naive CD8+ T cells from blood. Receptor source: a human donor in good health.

The CDR3 is CASSDIGNEQFF. CDR3 nucleotide sequence: TGTGCCAGCAGTGATATTGGTAATGAGCAGTTCTTC. The V gene is TRBV2, the J gene TRBJ2-1; D is undetermined. Germline V CDR1 and CDR2: SNHLY, FYNNEI. There are 12 residues in the CDR3. The V and J ends lost 3 bases and 7 bases respectively, with 7 bases between them.

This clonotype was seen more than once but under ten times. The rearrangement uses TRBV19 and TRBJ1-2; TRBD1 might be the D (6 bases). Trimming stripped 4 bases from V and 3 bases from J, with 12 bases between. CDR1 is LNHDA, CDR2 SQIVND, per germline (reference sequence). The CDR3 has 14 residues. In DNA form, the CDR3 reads TGTGCCAGTAGTAACAGGGTCGAGTACTATGGCTACACCTTC. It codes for CASSNRVEYYGYTF.

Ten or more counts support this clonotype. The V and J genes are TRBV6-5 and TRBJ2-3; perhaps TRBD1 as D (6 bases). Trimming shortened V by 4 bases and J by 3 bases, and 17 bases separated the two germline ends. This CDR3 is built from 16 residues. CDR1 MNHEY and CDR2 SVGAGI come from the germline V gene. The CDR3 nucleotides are TGTGCCAGCAGTTGGGGGCCCACAGGGATGACAGATACGCAGTATTTT. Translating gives CASSWGPTGMTDTQYF.

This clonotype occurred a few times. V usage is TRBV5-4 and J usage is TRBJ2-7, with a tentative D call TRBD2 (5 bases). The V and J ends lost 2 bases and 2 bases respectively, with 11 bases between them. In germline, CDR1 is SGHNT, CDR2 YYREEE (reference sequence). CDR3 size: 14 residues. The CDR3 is CASSFSGSAYEQYF. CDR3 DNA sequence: TGTGCCAGCAGCTTTTCGGGGTCGGCCTACGAGCAGTACTTC.

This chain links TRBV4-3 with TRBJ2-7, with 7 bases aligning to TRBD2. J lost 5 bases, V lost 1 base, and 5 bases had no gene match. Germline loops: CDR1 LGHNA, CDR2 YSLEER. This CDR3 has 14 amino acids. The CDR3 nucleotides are TGCGCCAGCAGCCAAGTCGGGAGGCTTGACGAGCAGTACTTC. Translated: CASSQVGRLDEQYF.

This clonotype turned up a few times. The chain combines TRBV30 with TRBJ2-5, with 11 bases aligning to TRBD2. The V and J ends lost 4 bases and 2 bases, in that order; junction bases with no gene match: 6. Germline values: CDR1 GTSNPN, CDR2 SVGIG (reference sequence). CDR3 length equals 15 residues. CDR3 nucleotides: TGTGCCTGGACCACCGGGACTAGCGGACAAGAGACCCAGTACTTC. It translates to CAWTTGTSGQETQYF.

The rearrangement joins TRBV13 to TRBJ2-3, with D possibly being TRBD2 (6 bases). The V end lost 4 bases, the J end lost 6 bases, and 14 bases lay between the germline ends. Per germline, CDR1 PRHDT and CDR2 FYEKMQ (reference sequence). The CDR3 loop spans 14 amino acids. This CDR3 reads CASSSRLVSDTQYF. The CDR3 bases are TGTGCCAGCAGCTCCCGACTAGTTTCTGATACGCAGTATTTT.

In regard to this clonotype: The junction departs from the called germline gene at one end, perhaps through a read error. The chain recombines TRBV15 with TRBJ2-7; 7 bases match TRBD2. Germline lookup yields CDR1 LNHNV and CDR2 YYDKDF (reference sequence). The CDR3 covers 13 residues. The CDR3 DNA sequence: TGTGTCACCAGCAGGAGCGGGACTTACGAGCAGTACTTC. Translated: CVTSRSGTYEQYF.

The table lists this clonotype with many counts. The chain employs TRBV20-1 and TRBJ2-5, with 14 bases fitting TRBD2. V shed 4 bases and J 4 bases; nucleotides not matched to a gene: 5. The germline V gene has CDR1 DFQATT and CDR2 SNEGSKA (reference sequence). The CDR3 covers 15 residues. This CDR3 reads CSATPTSGRGETQYF. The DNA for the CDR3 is TGCAGTGCTACTCCGACTAGCGGGAGGGGAGAGACCCAGTACTTC.

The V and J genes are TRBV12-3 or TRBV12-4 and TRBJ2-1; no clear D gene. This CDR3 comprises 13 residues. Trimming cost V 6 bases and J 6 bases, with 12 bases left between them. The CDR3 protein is CASSAGSLNEQFF. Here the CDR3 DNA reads TGTGCCAGCAGCGCCGGATCGCTCAATGAGCAGTTCTTC.

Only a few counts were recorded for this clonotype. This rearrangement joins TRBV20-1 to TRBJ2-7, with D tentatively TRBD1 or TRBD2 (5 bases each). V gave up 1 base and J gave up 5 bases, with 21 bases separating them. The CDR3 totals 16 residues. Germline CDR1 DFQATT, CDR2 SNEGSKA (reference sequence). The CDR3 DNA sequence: TGCAGTGCTAGAGCAACGGTGGGAGTCAGGGCCCACGAGCAGTACTTC. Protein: CSARATVGVRAHEQYF.

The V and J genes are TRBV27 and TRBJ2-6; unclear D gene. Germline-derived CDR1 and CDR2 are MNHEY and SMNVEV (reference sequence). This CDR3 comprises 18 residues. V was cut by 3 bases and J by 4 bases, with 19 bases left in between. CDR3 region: CASSFVDGLISGANVLTF. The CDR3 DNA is TGTGCCAGCAGTTTTGTAGACGGCCTAATATCCGGGGCCAACGTCCTGACTTTC. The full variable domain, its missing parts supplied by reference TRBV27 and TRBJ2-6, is EAQVTQNPRYLITVTGKKLTVTCSQNMNHEYMSWYRQDPGLGLRQIYYSMNVEVTDKGDVPEGYKVSRKEKRNFPLILESPSPNQTSLYFCASSFVDGLISGANVLTFGAGSRLTVL.

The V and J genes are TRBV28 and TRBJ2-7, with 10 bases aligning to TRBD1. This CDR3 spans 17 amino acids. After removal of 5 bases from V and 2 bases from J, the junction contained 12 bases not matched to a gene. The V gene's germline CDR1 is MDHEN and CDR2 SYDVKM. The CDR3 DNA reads TGTGCCAGCAGTCCCTTCGCGGCCGGGACAGGGGCCTACGAGCAGTACTTC. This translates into CASSPFAAGTGAYEQYF.

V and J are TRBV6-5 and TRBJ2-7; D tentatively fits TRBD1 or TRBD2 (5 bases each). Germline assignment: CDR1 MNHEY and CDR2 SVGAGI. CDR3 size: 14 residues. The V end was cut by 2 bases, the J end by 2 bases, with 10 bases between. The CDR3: CASSYGDGTYEQYF. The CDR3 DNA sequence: TGTGCCAGCAGTTACGGGGACGGCACCTACGAGCAGTACTTC.

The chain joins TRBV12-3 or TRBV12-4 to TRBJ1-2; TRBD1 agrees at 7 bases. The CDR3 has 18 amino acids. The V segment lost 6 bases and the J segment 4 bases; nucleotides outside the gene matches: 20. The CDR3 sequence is CASSPGGADSQPPYGYTF. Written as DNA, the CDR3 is TGTGCCAGCAGCCCAGGGGGGGCCGACAGCCAACCCCCCTATGGCTACACCTTC.

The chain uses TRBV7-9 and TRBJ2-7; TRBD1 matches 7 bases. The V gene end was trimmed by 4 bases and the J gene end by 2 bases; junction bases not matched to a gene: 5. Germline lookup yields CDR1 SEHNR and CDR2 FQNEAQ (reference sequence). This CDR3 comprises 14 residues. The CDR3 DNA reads TGTGCCAGCAGCTACGGGACAGAGACCTACGAGCAGTACTTC. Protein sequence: CASSYGTETYEQYF.

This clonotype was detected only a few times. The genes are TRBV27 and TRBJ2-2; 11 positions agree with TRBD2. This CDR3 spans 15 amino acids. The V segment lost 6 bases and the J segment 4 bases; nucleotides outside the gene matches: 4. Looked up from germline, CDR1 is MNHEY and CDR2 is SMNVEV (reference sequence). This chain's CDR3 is CASSVAGGGTGELFF. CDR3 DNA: TGTGCCAGCAGCGTAGCGGGAGGGGGCACCGGGGAGCTGTTTTTT.

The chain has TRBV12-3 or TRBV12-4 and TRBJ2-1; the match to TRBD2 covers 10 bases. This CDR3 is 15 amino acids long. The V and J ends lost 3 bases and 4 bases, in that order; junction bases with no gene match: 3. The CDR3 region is CASSFAGLAYNEQFF. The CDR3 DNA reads TGTGCCAGCAGTTTCGCGGGACTAGCGTACAATGAGCAGTTCTTC.

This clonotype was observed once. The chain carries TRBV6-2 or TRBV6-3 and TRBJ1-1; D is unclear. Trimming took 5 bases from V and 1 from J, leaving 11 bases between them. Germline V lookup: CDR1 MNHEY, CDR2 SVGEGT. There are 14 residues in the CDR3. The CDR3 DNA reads TGTGCCAGCAGTAACGACCGGGGGAACACTGAAGCTTTCTTT. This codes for CASSNDRGNTEAFF.

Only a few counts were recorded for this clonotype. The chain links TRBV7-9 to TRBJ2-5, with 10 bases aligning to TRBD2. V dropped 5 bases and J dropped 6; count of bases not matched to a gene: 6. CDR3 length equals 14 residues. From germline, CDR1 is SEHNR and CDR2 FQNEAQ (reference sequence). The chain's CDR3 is CASSPSGGVKTQYF. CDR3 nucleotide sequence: TGTGCCAGCAGCCCAAGCGGGGGGGTGAAGACCCAGTACTTC.

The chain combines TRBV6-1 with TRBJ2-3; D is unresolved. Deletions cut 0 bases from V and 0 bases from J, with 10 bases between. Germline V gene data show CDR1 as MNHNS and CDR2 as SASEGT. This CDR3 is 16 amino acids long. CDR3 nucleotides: TGTGCCAGCAGTGAAGCGCTCTGGCTGAGCACAGATACGCAGTATTTT. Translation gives CASSEALWLSTDTQYF.

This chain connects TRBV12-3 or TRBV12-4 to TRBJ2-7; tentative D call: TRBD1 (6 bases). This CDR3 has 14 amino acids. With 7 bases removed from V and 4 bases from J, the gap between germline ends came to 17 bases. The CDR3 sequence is CASTQTGQFYEQYF. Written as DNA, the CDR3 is TGTGCCAGCACCCAGACAGGCCAATTTTACGAGCAGTACTTC.

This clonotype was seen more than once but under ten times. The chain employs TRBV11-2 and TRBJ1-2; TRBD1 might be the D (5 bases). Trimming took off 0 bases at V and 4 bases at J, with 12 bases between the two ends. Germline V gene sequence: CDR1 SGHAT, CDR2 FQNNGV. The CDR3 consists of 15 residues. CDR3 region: CASSLEAAGSYGYTF. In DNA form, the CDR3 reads TGTGCCAGCAGCTTAGAGGCGGCAGGGTCCTATGGCTACACCTTC.

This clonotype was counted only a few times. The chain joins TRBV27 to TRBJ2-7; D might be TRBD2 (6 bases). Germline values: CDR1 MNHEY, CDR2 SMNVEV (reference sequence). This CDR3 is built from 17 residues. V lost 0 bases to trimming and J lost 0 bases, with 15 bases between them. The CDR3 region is CASSLSSPSAFSYEQYF. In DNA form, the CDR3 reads TGTGCCAGCAGTTTATCGTCCCCTAGCGCTTTCTCCTACGAGCAGTACTTC.

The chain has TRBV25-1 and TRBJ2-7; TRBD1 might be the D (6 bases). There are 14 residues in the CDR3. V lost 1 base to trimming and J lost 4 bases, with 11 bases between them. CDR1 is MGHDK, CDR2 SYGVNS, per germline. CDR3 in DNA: TGTGCCAGCAGTGAATCGCAGGGGCATTACGAGCAGTACTTC. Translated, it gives CASSESQGHYEQYF.

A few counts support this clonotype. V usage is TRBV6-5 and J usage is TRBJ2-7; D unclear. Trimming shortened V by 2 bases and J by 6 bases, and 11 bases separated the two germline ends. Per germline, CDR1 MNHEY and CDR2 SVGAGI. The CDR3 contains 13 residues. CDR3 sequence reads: CASSYSSGFEQYF. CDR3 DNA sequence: TGTGCCAGCAGTTACAGTTCAGGCTTCGAGCAGTACTTC.

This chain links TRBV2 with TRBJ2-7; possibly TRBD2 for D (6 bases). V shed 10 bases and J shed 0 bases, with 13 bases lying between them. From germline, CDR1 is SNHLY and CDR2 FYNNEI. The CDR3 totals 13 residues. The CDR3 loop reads CANARDSSYEQYF. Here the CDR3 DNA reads TGTGCCAACGCCCGGGACTCCTCCTACGAGCAGTACTTC. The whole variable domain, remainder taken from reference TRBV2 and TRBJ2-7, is EPEVTQTPSHQVTQMGQEVILRCVPISNHLYFYWYRQILGQKVEFLVSFYNNEISEKSEIFDDQFSVERPDGSNFTLKIRSTKLEDSAMYFCANARDSSYEQYFGPGTRLTVT.